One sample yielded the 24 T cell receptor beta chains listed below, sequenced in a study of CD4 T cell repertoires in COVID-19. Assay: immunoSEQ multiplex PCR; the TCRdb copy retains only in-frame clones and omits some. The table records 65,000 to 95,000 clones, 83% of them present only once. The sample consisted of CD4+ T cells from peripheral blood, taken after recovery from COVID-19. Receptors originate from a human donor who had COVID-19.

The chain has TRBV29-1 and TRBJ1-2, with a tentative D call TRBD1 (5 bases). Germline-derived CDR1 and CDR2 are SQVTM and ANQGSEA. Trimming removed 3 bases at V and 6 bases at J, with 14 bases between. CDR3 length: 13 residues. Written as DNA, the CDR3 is TGCAGCGTTGAGTTGCAGGGAACTAATGGCTACACCTTC. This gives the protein CSVELQGTNGYTF.

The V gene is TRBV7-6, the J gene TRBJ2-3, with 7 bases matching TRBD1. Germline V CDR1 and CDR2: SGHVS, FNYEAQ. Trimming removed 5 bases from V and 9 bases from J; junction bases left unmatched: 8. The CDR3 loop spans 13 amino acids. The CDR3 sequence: CASSLRQGETQYF. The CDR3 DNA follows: TGTGCCAGCAGCCTCCGCCAGGGGGAAACGCAGTATTTT.

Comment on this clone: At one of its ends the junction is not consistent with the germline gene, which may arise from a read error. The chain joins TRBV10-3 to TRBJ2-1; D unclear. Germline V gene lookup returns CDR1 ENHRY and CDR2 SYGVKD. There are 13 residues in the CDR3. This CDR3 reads CAISESSSNEQFF. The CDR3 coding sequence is TGTGCCATCAGTGAGTCGTCCTCCAATGAGCAGTTCTTC.

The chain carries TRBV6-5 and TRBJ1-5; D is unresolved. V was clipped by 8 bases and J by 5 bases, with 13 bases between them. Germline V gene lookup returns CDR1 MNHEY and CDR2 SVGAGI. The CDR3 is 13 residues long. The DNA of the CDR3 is TGTGCCAGCGTGGCCACAAGGCATCAGCCCCAGCATTTT. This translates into CASVATRHQPQHF.

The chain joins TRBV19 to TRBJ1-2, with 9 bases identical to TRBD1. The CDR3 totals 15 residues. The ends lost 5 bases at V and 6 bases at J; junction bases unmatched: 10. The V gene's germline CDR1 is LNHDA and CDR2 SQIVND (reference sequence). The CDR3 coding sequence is TGTGCCAGTAGTGTCCCCGGGACAGGGACACATGGCTACACCTTC. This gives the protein CASSVPGTGTHGYTF.

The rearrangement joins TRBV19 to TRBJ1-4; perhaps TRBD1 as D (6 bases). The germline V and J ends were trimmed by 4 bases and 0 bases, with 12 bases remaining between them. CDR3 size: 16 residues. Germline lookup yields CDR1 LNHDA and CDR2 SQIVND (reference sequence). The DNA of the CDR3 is TGTGCCAGTAGTACCTTACAGGGTGCAACTAATGAAAAACTGTTTTTT. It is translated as CASSTLQGATNEKLFF.

The CDR3 region is CASSEPSGRLGTDTQYF. CDR3 in DNA: TGTGCCAGTAGTGAGCCCAGCGGGAGGTTGGGCACAGATACGCAGTATTTT. V usage is TRBV19 and J usage is TRBJ2-3; 9 nucleotides agree with TRBD2. Trimming cost V 5 bases and J 1 base; bases outside gene matches: 10. CDR1 LNHDA and CDR2 SQIVND come from the germline V gene (reference sequence). The CDR3 sequence is 17 residues long.

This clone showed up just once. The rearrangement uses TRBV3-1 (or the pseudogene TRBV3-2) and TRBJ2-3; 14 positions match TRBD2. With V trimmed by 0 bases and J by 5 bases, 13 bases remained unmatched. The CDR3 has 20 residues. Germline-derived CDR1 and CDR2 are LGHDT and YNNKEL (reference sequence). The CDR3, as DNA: TGTGCCAGCAGCCAAGAAAATTCAGGACTAGCGGGAGGAGAAAAAGATACGCAGTATTTT. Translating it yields CASSQENSGLAGGEKDTQYF.

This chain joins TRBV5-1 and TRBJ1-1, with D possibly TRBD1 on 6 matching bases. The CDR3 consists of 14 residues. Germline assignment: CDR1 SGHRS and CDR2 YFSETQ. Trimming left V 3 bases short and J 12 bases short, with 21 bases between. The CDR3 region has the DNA TGCGCCAGCAGCTCAGGACAGAACCGGATTGAGACTTTCTTT. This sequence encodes CASSSGQNRIETFF.

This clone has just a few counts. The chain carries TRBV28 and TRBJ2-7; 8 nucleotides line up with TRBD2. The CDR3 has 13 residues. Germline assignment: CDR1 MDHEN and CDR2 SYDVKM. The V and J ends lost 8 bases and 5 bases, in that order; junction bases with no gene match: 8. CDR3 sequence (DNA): TGTGCCAGCCTTCAGCGGGAGAAAAACGAGCAGTACTTC. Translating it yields CASLQREKNEQYF.

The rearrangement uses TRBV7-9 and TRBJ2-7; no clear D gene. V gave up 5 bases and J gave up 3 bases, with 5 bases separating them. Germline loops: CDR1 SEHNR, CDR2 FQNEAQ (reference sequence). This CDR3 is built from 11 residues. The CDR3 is CASSPGYEQYF. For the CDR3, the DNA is TGTGCCAGCAGCCCCGGCTACGAGCAGTACTTC.

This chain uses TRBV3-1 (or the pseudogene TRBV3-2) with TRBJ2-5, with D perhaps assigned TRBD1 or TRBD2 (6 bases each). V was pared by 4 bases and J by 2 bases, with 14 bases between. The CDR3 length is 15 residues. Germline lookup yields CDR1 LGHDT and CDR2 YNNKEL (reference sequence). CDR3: CASSPSRGPQETQYF. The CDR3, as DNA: TGTGCCAGCAGCCCTAGCCGGGGGCCGCAAGAGACCCAGTACTTC.

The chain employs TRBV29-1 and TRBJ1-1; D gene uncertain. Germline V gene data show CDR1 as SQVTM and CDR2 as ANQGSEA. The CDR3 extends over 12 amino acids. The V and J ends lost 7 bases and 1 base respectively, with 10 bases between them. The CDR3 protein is CSAHRENTEAFF. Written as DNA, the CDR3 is TGCAGCGCCCACCGGGAGAACACTGAAGCTTTCTTT.

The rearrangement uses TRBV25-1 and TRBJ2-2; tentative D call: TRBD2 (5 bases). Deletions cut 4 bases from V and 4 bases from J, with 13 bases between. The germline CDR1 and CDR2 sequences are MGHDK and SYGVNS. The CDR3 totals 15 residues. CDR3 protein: CASSGERSLTGELFF. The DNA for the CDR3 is TGTGCCAGCAGTGGGGAGAGGTCCCTCACCGGGGAGCTGTTTTTT.

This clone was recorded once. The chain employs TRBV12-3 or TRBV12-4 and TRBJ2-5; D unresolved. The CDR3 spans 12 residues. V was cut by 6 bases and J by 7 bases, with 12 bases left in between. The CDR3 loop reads CASSEAGGTQYF. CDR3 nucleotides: TGTGCCAGCAGCGAAGCCGGCGGGACCCAGTACTTC.

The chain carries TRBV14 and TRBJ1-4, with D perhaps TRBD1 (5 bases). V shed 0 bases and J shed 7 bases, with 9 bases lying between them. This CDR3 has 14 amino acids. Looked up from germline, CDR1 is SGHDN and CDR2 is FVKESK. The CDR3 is CASSQDRAGEKLFF. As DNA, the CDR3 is TGTGCCAGCAGCCAAGACAGGGCAGGTGAAAAACTGTTTTTT.

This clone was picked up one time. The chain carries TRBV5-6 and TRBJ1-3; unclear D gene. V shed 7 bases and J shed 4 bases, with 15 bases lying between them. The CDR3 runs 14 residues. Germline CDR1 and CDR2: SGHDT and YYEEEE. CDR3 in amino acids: CASPSSMRGNTIYF. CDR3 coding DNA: TGTGCCAGCCCCTCTTCGATGAGGGGAAACACCATATATTTT.

The CDR3 DNA follows: TGTGCCAGCAGTTCCACAGGGGGTGGCTACACCTTC. Translated, it gives CASSSTGGGYTF. The chain uses TRBV6-5 and TRBJ1-2, with 8 bases aligning to TRBD1. Germline loops: CDR1 MNHEY, CDR2 SVGAGI. This CDR3 has 12 amino acids. J lost 7 bases, V lost 4 bases, and 2 bases had no gene match.

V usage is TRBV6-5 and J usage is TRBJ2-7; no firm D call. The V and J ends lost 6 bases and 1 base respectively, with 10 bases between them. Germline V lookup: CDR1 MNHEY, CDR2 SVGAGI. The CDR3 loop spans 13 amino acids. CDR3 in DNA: TGTGCCAGCAGGCGGCCGGCGTCCTACGAGCAGTACTTC. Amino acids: CASRRPASYEQYF.

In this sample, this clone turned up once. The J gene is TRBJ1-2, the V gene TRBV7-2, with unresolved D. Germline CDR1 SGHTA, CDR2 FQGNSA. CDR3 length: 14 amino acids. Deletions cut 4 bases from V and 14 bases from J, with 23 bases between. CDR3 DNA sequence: TGTGCCAGCAGCTCCCAAGCCTCAGAGTATCAAAGGACCTTC. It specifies CASSSQASEYQRTF.

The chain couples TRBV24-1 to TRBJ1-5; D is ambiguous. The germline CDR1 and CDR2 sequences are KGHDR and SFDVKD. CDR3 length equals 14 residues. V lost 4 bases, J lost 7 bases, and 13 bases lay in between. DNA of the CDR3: TGTGCCACCAGTGAGGCAGGTATCCCGCAGCCCCAGCATTTT. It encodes CATSEAGIPQPQHF.

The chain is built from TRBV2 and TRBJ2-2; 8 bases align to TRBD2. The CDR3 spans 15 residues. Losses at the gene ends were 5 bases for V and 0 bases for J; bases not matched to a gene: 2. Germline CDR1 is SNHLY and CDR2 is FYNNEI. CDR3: CASSSSGPNTGELFF. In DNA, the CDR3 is TGTGCCAGCAGTTCTAGCGGGCCGAACACCGGGGAGCTGTTTTTT.

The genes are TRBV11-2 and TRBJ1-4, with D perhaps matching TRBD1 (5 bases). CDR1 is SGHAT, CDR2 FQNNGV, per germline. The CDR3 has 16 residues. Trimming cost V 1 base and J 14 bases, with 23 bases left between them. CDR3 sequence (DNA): TGTGCCAGCAGCTTAGCGCCGGACACCACATCTACTGGGCTGTTTTTT. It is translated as CASSLAPDTTSTGLFF.

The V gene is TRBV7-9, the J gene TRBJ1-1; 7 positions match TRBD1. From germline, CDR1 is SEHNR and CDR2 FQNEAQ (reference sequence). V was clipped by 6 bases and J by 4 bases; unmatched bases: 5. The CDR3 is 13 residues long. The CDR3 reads CASSLDRATEAFF. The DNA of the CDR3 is TGTGCCAGCAGTCTCGACAGGGCCACTGAAGCTTTCTTT.